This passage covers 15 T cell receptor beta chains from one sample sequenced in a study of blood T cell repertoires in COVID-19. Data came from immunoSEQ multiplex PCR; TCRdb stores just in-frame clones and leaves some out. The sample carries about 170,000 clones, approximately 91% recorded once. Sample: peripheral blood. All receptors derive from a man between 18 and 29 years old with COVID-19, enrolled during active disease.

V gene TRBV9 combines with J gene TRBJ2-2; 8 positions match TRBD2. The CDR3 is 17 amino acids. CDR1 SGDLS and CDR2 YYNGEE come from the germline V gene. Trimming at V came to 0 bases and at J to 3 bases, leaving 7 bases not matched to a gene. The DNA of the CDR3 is TGTGCCAGCAGCGTAGGGCTAGCGGGTGAATACACCGGGGAGCTGTTTTTT. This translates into CASSVGLAGEYTGELFF.

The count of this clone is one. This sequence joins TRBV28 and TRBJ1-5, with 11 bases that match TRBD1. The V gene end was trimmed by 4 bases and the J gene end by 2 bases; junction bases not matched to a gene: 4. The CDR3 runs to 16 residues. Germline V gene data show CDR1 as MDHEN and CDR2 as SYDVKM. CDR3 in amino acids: CASSWTGGEGNQPQHF. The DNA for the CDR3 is TGTGCCAGCAGTTGGACAGGGGGCGAGGGCAATCAGCCCCAGCATTTT.

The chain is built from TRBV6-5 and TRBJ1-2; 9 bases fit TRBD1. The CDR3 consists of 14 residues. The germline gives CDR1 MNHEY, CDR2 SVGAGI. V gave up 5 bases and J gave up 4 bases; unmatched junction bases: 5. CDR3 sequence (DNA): TGTGCCAGCAGTAGGACAGGGGTGGGCTATGGCTACACCTTC. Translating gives CASSRTGVGYGYTF.

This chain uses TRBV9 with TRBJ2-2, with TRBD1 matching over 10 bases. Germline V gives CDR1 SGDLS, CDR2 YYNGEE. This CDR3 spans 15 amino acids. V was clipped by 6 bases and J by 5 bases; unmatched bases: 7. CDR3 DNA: TGTGCCAGCAACAGACAGGGGGCGCAAACCGGGGAGCTGTTTTTT. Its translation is CASNRQGAQTGELFF.

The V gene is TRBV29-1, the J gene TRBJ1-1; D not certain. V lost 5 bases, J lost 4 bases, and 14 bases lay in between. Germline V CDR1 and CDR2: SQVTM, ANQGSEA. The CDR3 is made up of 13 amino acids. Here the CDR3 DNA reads TGCAGCGTTAGAGGGATGTTTGGCACTGAAGCTTTCTTT. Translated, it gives CSVRGMFGTEAFF.

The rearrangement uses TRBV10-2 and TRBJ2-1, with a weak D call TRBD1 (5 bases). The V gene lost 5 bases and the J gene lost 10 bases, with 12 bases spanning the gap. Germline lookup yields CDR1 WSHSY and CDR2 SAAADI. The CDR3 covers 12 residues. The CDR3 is CASSSARGEQFF. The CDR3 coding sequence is TGCGCCAGCAGTTCTGCTAGGGGAGAGCAGTTCTTC.

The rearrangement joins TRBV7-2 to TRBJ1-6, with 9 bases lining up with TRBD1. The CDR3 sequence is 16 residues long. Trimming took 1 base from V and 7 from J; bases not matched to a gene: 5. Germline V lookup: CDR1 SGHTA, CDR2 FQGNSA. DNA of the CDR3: TGTGCCAGCAGCTTAGTAGCAGGACAGGGGAATTCACCCCTCCACTTT. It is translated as CASSLVAGQGNSPLHF.

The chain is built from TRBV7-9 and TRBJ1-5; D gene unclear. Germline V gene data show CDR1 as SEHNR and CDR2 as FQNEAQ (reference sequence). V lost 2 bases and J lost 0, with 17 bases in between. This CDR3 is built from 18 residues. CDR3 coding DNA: TGTGCCAGCAGCTTAAACCCCCCCGGGGAGTATAGCAATCAGCCCCAGCATTTT. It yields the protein CASSLNPPGEYSNQPQHF.

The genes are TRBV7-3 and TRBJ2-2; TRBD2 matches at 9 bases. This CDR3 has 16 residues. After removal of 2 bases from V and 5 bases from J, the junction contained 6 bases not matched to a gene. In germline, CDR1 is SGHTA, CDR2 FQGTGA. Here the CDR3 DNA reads TGTGCCAGCAGCTTACAGTCTAGCGGGGATACCGGGGAGCTGTTTTTT. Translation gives CASSLQSSGDTGELFF.

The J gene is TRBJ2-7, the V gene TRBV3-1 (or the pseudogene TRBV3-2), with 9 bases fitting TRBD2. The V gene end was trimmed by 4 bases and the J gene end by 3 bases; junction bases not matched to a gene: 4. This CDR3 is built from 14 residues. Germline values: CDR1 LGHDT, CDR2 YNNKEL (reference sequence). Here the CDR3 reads CASSPLAGYYEQYF. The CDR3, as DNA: TGTGCCAGCAGCCCCCTAGCGGGGTACTACGAGCAGTACTTC.

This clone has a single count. The CDR3 nucleotides read TGTGCCTGGAGTGTACAGGTTGAAGCTTTCTTT. Its protein is CAWSVQVEAFF. This chain joins TRBV30 and TRBJ1-1; D might be TRBD1 (5 bases). Germline assignment: CDR1 GTSNPN and CDR2 SVGIG (reference sequence). The V and J ends lost 0 bases and 7 bases respectively, with 6 bases between them. There are 11 residues in the CDR3.

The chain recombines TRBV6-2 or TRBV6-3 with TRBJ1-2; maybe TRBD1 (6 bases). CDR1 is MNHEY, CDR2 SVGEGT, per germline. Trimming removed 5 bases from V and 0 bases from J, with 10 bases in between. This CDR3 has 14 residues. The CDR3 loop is CASSPTGANYGYTF. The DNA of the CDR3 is TGTGCCAGCAGTCCGACAGGAGCTAACTATGGCTACACCTTC.

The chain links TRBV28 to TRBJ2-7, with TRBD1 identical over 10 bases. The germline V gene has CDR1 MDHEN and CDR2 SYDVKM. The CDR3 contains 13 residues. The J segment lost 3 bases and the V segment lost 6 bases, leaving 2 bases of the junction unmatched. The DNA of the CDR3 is TGTGCCAGCAGGACAGGGGGCCACTACGAGCAGTACTTC. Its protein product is CASRTGGHYEQYF.

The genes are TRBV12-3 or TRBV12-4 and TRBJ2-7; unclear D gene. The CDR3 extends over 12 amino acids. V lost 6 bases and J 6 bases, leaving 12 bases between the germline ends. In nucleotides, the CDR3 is TGTGCCAGCAGGACGGGTCCGGGCGAGCAGTACTTC. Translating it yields CASRTGPGEQYF.

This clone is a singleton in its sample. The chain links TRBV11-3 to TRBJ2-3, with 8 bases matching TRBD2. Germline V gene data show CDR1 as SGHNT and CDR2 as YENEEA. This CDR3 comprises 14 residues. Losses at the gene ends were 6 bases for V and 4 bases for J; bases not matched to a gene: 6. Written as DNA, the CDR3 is TGTGCCAGCAGTGTCGGGAGGGCCCCAGATACGCAGTATTTT. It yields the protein CASSVGRAPDTQYF. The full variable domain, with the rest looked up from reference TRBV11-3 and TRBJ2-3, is EAGVVQSPRYKIIEKKQPVAFWCNPISGHNTLYWYLQNLGQGPELLIRYENEEAVDDSQLPKDRFSAERLKGVDSTLKIQPAELGDSAVYLCASSVGRAPDTQYFGPGTRLTVL.